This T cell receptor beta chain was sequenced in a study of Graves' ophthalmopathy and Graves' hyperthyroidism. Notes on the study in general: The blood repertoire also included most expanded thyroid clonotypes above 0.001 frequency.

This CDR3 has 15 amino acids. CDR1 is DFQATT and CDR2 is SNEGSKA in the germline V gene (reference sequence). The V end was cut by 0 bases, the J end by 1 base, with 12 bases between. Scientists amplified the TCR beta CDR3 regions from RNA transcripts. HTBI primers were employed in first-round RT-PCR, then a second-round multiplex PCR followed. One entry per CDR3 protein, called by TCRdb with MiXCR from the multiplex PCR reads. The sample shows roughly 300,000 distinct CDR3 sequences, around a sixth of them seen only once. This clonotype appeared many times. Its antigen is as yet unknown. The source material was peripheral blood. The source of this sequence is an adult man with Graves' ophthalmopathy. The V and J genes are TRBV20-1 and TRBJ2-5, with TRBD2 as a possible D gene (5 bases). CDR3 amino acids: CSAREGLASQETQYF. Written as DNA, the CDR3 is TGCAGTGCTAGAGAAGGTCTAGCCTCCCAAGAGACCCAGTACTTC.